The rows below give T cell receptor beta chains drawn from one sample of a study of Ad26.COV2.S vaccination and SARS-CoV-2 variants. Sequencing used immunoSEQ multiplex PCR; TCRdb keeps in-frame clones, though not all of them. Of 120,000 to 150,000 clones listed, just over 85% were seen once; the top ten hold around 5.1%. This sample comprised peripheral blood, obtained after recovery from COVID-19. The receptors stem from a human donor who had recovered from COVID-19. Both conserved end residues are part of each CDR3. D genes are given only for firm matches. Part of the rows lack a size; the others show once, few, many or a class for expanded clones.

abundance | d_gene | j_gene | v_gene | len | CDR3aa | CDR3nt
NA | TRBD1 | TRBJ1-6 | TRBV5-1 | 14 | CASSQGADNSPLHF | TGCGCCAGCAGCCAGGGGGCAGATAATTCACCCCTCCACTTT
NA | NA | TRBJ2-7 | TRBV5-1 | 14 | CASSHPECSYEQYF | TGCGCCAGCAGCCACCCCGAATGCTCCTACGAGCAGTACTTC
once | NA | TRBJ1-5 | TRBV30 | 17 | CAWSAATGYWGNQPQHF | TGTGCCTGGAGTGCGGCCACAGGGTATTGGGGCAATCAGCCCCAGCATTTT
NA | NA | TRBJ1-2 | TRBV2 | 12 | CAILQSQNGYTF | TGTGCCATCCTTCAGTCTCAGAATGGCTACACCTTC
NA | NA | TRBJ2-2 | TRBV7-9 | 15 | CASSFGQENTGELFF | TGTGCCAGCAGCTTCGGTCAGGAGAACACCGGGGAGCTGTTTTTT
NA | NA | TRBJ2-2 | TRBV19 | 14 | CASSIVPLGGELFF | TGTGCCAGTAGTATAGTCCCTTTGGGCGGGGAGCTGTTTTTT
NA | NA | TRBJ2-7 | TRBV27 | 14 | CASSYGGGGYEQYF | TGTGCCAGCAGTTACGGTGGGGGCGGTTACGAGCAGTACTTC
few | NA | TRBJ1-1 | TRBV7-2 | 13 | CASSSRLGSEAFF | TGTGCCAGCAGCTCGAGGTTGGGGTCTGAAGCTTTCTTT
NA | TRBD2 | TRBJ2-6 | TRBV7-2 | 18 | CASSLYSGGDSGANVLTF | TGTGCCAGCAGCTTGTATAGCGGGGGAGACTCTGGGGCCAACGTCCTGACTTTC
NA | NA | TRBJ2-5 | TRBV27 | 11 | CASGTEETQYF | TGTGCCAGCGGGACTGAAGAGACCCAGTACTTC
NA | NA | TRBJ1-3 | TRBV6-5 | 14 | CAPCQTPSGNTIYF | TGTGCCCCTTGCCAGACACCCTCTGGAAACACCATATATTTT
NA | NA | TRBJ1-5 | TRBV15 | 16 | CATSRDSGPGNQPQHF | TGTGCCACCAGCAGAGATTCAGGGCCGGGGAATCAGCCCCAGCATTTT
NA | TRBD1 | TRBJ2-3 | TRBV6-4 | 15 | CASSDRGGDPDTQYF | TGTGCCAGCAGTGACCGAGGGGGCGACCCCGATACGCAGTATTTT
NA | NA | TRBJ2-6 | TRBV6-5 | 15 | CASSPRFEQTNVLTF | TGTGCCAGCAGTCCACGTTTTGAACAGACCAACGTCCTGACTTTC
NA | NA | TRBJ2-3 | TRBV11-3 | 15 | CASKSGGAITDTQYF | TGTGCCAGCAAATCTGGAGGGGCTATCACAGATACGCAGTATTTT
NA | NA | TRBJ1-1 | TRBV29-1 | 13 | CSVEGALNTEAFF | TGCAGCGTTGAAGGCGCTCTCAACACTGAAGCTTTCTTT
NA | NA | TRBJ2-7 | TRBV6-5 | 13 | CASSYVQGIEQYF | TGTGCCAGCAGTTACGTGCAGGGGATCGAGCAGTACTTC
NA | NA | TRBJ1-5 | TRBV9 | 14 | CASSKGGVNQPQHF | TGTGCCAGCAGCAAGGGGGGGGTCAATCAGCCCCAGCATTTT
NA | TRBD1 | TRBJ2-7 | TRBV5-8 | 16 | CASSLAPGQGRYEQYF | TGTGCCAGCAGCTTGGCACCGGGACAGGGTAGGTACGAGCAGTACTTC
NA | TRBD1 | TRBJ2-1 | TRBV9 | 16 | CASSVSGTGSMGEQFF | TGTGCCAGCAGCGTTTCCGGGACAGGGTCTATGGGTGAGCAGTTCTTC
NA | NA | TRBJ2-2 | TRBV27 | 12 | CASSPNTGELFF | TGTGCCAGCAGTCCGAACACCGGGGAGCTGTTTTTT
NA | NA | TRBJ2-1 | TRBV11-3 | 15 | CASSDGWEGGDEQFF | TGTGCCAGCAGCGACGGGTGGGAGGGGGGCGATGAGCAGTTCTTC
NA | TRBD1 | TRBJ1-1 | TRBV25-1 | 17 | CASSEWSRQGASTEAFF | TGTGCCAGCAGTGAATGGTCACGTCAGGGGGCGAGCACTGAAGCTTTCTTT
NA | NA | TRBJ2-7 | TRBV20-1 | 11 | CSASRSEEQYF | TGCAGTGCTAGTAGGTCGGAGGAGCAGTACTTC
NA | TRBD1 | TRBJ2-3 | TRBV6-5 | 15 | CASRRGTGITDTQYF | TGTGCCAGCAGAAGAGGGACAGGGATAACAGATACGCAGTATTTT
NA | TRBD1 | TRBJ1-1 | TRBV7-9 | 13 | CASSFTGDTEAFF | TGTGCCAGCAGCTTCACAGGGGACACTGAAGCTTTCTTT
NA | NA | TRBJ2-7 | TRBV20-1 | 13 | CSASPEDNYEQYF | TGCAGTGCTAGTCCGGAGGATAACTACGAGCAGTACTTC
once | NA | TRBJ1-2 | TRBV3-1/TRBV3-2 | 13 | CASSHGVRFGYTF | TGTGCCAGCAGCCACGGGGTTCGTTTTGGCTACACCTTC
few | TRBD1 | TRBJ1-6 | TRBV7-9 | 15 | CASSPTGGYASPLHF | TGTGCCAGCAGCCCGACAGGGGGCTACGCTTCACCCCTCCACTTT
NA | NA | TRBJ1-2 | TRBV4-1 | 15 | CASSQTETSSYGYTF | TGCGCCAGCAGCCAAACGGAGACAAGTTCCTATGGCTACACCTTC
few | NA | TRBJ2-7 | TRBV6-2/TRBV6-3 | 12 | CASSRDTVEQYF | TGTGCCAGCAGCCGGGACACCGTAGAGCAGTACTTC
NA | NA | TRBJ2-7 | TRBV12-5 | 13 | CASEGSGTGEQYF | TGTGCTAGTGAGGGCAGTGGGACCGGTGAGCAGTACTTC
NA | NA | TRBJ2-2 | TRBV19 | 14 | CASSIGYEVWELFF | TGTGCCAGTAGTATCGGGTATGAAGTTTGGGAGCTGTTTTTT
NA | TRBD2 | TRBJ2-3 | TRBV28 | 18 | CASLSWTSGGAGTDTQYF | TGTGCCAGCCTCTCCTGGACTAGCGGGGGGGCCGGCACAGATACGCAGTATTTT
NA | NA | TRBJ1-2 | TRBV30 | 14 | CAWSSTSPNYGYTF | TGTGCCTGGAGCTCCACTAGTCCTAACTATGGCTACACCTTC
NA | TRBD1 | TRBJ1-2 | TRBV20-1 | 11 | CSARTGAVDTF | TGCAGTGCGAGGACAGGGGCCGTGGACACCTTC
NA | NA | TRBJ2-1 | TRBV18 | 15 | CASSPTRLGLNEQFF | TGTGCCAGCTCACCAACCAGGCTAGGACTCAATGAGCAGTTCTTC
NA | TRBD1 | TRBJ2-7 | TRBV6-5 | 14 | CASRIQGKAYEQYF | TGTGCCAGCAGAATACAGGGGAAAGCCTACGAGCAGTACTTC
NA | TRBD2 | TRBJ2-7 | TRBV7-2 | 15 | CASSSSSGGAYEQYF | TGTGCCAGCAGCTCTTCTAGCGGGGGGGCCTACGAGCAGTACTTC
NA | NA | TRBJ2-5 | TRBV19 | 13 | CASSQDLQETQYF | TGTGCCAGTTCCCAGGATCTCCAAGAGACCCAGTACTTC
few | NA | TRBJ1-2 | TRBV7-9 | 11 | CASSFDWGYTF | TGTGCCAGCAGCTTCGACTGGGGCTACACCTTC
few | TRBD1 | TRBJ1-5 | TRBV2 | 14 | CASSDTGGEEPQHF | TGTGCCAGCAGTGATACAGGGGGTGAGGAGCCCCAGCATTTT
NA | NA | TRBJ2-7 | TRBV19 | 15 | CASSITTGPSYEQYF | TGTGCCAGTAGTATTACCACGGGACCCTCCTACGAGCAGTACTTC
NA | TRBD1 | TRBJ1-2 | TRBV28 | 16 | CASRIAGQGGNYGYTF | TGTGCCAGCAGAATAGCAGGACAGGGTGGTAACTATGGCTACACCTTC
many | NA | TRBJ1-5 | TRBV2 | 14 | CASTYSGGTQPQHF | TGTGCCAGCACTTACTCCGGGGGTACGCAGCCCCAGCATTTT
NA | NA | TRBJ2-1 | TRBV4-1 | 17 | CASSQEVLAGSYNEQFF | TGCGCCAGCAGCCAAGAGGTCCTGGCTGGGTCCTACAATGAGCAGTTCTTC
NA | NA | TRBJ1-5 | TRBV4-3 | 15 | CASSQDRTPNQPQHF | TGCGCCAGCAGCCAAGATCGTACACCCAATCAGCCCCAGCATTTT
NA | TRBD1 | TRBJ1-2 | TRBV9 | 17 | CASSVEYHPRGAGGYTF | TGTGCCAGCAGCGTAGAATACCACCCCAGGGGGGCGGGCGGCTACACCTTC
NA | TRBD2 | TRBJ2-1 | TRBV10-1 | 15 | CASSDGGEGYNEQFF | TGCGCCAGCAGTGATGGTGGGGAGGGCTACAATGAGCAGTTCTTC
NA | TRBD2 | TRBJ2-3 | TRBV29-1 | 15 | CSVESVAGGTDTQYF | TGCAGCGTTGAATCGGTAGCGGGAGGCACAGATACGCAGTATTTT
NA | NA | TRBJ2-1 | TRBV6-5 | 16 | CASSYKGSRTYNEQFF | TGTGCCAGCAGTTACAAGGGTTCAAGGACCTACAATGAGCAGTTCTTC
NA | NA | TRBJ2-1 | TRBV13 | 17 | CASSLLGGSTLSGEQFF | TGTGCCAGCAGCCTTCTGGGTGGGTCAACATTATCAGGTGAGCAGTTCTTC